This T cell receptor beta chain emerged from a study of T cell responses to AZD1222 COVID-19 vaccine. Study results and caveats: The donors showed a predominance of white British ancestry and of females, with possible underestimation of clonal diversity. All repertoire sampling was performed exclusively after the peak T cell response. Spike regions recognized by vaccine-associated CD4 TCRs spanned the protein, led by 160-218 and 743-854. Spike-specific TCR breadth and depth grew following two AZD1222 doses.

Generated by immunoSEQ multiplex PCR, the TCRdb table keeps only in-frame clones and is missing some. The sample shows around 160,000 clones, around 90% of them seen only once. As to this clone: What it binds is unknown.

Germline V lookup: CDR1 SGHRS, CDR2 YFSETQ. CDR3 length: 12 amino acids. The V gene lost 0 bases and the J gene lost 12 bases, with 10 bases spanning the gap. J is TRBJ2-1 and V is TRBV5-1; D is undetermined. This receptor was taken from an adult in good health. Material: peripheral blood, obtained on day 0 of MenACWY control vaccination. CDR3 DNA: TGCGCCAGCAGCTTGGGAGGCTCGGGGCAGTTCTTC. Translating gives CASSLGGSGQFF.